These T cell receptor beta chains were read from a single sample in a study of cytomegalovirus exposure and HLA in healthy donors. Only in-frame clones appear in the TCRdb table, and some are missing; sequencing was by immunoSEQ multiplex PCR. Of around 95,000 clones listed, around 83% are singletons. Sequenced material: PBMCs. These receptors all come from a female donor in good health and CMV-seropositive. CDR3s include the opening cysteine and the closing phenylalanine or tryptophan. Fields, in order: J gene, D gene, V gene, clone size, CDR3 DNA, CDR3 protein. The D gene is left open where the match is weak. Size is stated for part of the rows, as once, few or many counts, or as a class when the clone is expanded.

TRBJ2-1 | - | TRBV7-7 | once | TGTGCTAGCAGCCGGGATCTTAACAATGAGCAGTTCTTC | CASSRDLNNEQFF
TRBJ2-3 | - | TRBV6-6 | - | TGTGCCAGCAGTTACCCCGGTGAGGCAGATACGCAGTATTTT | CASSYPGEADTQYF
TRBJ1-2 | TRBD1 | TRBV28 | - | TGTGCCAGCAGTTTAGAAGGGGGCGTCTCCACGAACTATGGCTACACCTTC | CASSLEGGVSTNYGYTF
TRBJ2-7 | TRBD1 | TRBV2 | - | TGTGCCAGCAGTGAATTTGGACAGGGGACCTACGAGCAGTACTTC | CASSEFGQGTYEQYF
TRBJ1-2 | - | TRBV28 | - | TGTGCCAGCAGCCAGACGGGAGCTAACTATGGCTACACCTTC | CASSQTGANYGYTF
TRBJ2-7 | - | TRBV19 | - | TGTGCCAGTAGTATATGGGGGCCGTCGGCGGGAGCGTCCTACGAGCAGTACTTC | CASSIWGPSAGASYEQYF
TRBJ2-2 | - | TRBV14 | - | TGTGCCAGCAGCCCCACTACAGGGAGATTTATAGCCGGGGAGCTGTTTTTT | CASSPTTGRFIAGELFF
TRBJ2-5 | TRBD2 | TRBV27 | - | TGTGCCAGCAGTCTCACCCCGGGACTACAAGAGACCCAGTACTTC | CASSLTPGLQETQYF
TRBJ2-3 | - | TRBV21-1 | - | TGTGCCAGCAGCAATGGCGGCCCCATAAGCACAGATACGCAGTATTTT | CASSNGGPISTDTQYF
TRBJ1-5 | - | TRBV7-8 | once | TGTGCCAGCAGCTTAATACCTGGACAGCTCTATCAGCCCCAGCATTTT | CASSLIPGQLYQPQHF
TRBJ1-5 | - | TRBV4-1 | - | TGCGCCAGCAGCCAAGAGGCGGGACGGACAACCCGAAATCAGCCCCAGCATTTT | CASSQEAGRTTRNQPQHF
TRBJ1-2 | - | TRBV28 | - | TGTGCCAGCAGTTTACCGGGTCAAACGCTGGGGGGCTATGGCTACACCTTC | CASSLPGQTLGGYGYTF